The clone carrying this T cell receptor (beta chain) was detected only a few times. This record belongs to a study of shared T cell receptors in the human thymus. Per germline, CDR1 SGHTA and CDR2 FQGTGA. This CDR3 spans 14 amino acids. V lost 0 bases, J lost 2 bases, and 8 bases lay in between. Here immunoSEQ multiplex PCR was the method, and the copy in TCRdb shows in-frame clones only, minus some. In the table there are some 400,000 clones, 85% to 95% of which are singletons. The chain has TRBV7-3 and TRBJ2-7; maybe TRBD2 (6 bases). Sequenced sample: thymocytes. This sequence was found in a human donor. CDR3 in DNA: TGTGCCAGCAGCTTAACCCGACTAGCCTACGAGCAGTACTTC. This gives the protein CASSLTRLAYEQYF.